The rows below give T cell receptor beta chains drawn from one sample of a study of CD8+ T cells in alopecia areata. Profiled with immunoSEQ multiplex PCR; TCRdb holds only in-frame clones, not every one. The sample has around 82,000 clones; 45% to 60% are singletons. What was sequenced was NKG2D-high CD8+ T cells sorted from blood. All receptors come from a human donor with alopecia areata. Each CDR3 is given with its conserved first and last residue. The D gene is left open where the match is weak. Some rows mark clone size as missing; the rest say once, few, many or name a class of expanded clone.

DNA: TGTGCCAGCAGCCACCTAGCGGGGGGGCCCGAGGAGACCCAGTACTTC; CDR3: CASSHLAGGPEETQYF; J: TRBJ2-5; D: TRBD2; V: TRBV28; size: NA
DNA: TGTGCCATGAGCAGTCCCAATCAGCCCCAGCATTTT; CDR3: CAMSSPNQPQHF; J: TRBJ1-5; D: NA; V: TRBV28; size: NA
DNA: TGTGCCAGCAAAGGACCCGGTGAGCAGTTCTTC; CDR3: CASKGPGEQFF; J: TRBJ2-1; D: NA; V: TRBV2; size: few
DNA: TGTGCCAGCAGACAAGGGGAGGGAGGAGAGACCCAGTACTTC; CDR3: CASRQGEGGETQYF; J: TRBJ2-5; D: TRBD2; V: TRBV27; size: NA
DNA: TGCGCCAGCAGCCAAGGCACTCTTGAGCAGTTCTTC; CDR3: CASSQGTLEQFF; J: TRBJ2-1; D: NA; V: TRBV4-1; size: few
DNA: TGTGCCAGCCTCGAATATAGCGGCTCCTACAATGAGCAGTTCTTC; CDR3: CASLEYSGSYNEQFF; J: TRBJ2-1; D: NA; V: TRBV27; size: few
DNA: TGTGCCAGCAGTTTGCCCAAACGGGATGGGGAGCTGTTTTTT; CDR3: CASSLPKRDGELFF; J: TRBJ2-2; D: NA; V: TRBV28; size: NA
DNA: TGTGCCAGCAGCTTAGCTGGCGGAGATAGCACAGATACGCAGTATTTT; CDR3: CASSLAGGDSTDTQYF; J: TRBJ2-3; D: NA; V: TRBV7-8; size: few
DNA: TGTGCTAGCAGTAGAGCATGGGGGCCAATCGACGAGCAGTACTTC; CDR3: CASSRAWGPIDEQYF; J: TRBJ2-7; D: NA; V: TRBV7-7; size: NA
DNA: TGCGCCAGCAGCCAAGGATACGGCTACGAGCAGTACTTC; CDR3: CASSQGYGYEQYF; J: TRBJ2-7; D: NA; V: TRBV4-1; size: few